This TCR beta chain was documented in a study of blood T cell repertoires in COVID-19. Study-level background: The United States, Italy and Spain supplied acute and convalescent COVID-19 samples. In each case, the material was cDNA or gDNA derived from T cells, B-cell-depleted T cells, or PBMCs.

In the authors' workflow: Estimation of nucleated cell counts was performed using reference gene primer amplification. The assay was immunoSEQ multiplex PCR, and TCRdb's table has in-frame clones only and misses some. V, J and clone size are those of that table, while D and trimming were read from the DNA. The sample lists fewer than 200,000 clones, 80% to 95% occurring once. This clonotype was sampled from a man aged 45-65 years with acute or convalescent COVID-19. The sequenced material came from peripheral blood.

CDR3 loop: CASSKYRGSYNEQFF. The CDR3 DNA sequence: TGTGCCAGTAGTAAGTACCGAGGGTCCTACAATGAGCAGTTCTTC. The chain couples TRBV19 to TRBJ2-1; D may be TRBD2 (5 bases). The ends were cut back, 4 bases at V and 1 base at J, with 11 bases in the middle. Per the germline V gene, CDR1 is LNHDA and CDR2 is SQIVND (reference sequence). This CDR3 has 15 amino acids.